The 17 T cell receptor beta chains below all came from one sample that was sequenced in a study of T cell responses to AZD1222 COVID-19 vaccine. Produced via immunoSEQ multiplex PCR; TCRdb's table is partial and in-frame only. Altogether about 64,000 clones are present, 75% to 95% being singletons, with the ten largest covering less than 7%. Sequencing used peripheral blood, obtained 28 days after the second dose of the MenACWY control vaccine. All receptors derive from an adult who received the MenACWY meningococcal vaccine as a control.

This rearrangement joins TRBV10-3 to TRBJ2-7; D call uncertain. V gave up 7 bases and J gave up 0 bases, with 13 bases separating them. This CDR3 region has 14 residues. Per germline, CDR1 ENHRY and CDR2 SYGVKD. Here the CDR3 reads CAIKGGGSSYEQYF. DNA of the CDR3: TGTGCCATCAAAGGCGGCGGTTCCTCCTACGAGCAGTACTTC.

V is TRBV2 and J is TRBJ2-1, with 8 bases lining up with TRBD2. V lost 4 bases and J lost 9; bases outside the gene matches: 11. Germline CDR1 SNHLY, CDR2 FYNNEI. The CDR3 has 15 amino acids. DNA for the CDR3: TGTGCCAGCAGTGCTCAGCGGGAGAATCCTCTTGAGCAGTTCTTC. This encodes CASSAQRENPLEQFF.

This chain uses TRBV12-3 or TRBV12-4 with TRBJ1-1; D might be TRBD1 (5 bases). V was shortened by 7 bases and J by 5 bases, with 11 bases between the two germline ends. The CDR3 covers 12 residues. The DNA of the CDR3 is TGTGCCAGCACCCTGGGGGATACTGAAGCTTTCTTT. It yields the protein CASTLGDTEAFF.

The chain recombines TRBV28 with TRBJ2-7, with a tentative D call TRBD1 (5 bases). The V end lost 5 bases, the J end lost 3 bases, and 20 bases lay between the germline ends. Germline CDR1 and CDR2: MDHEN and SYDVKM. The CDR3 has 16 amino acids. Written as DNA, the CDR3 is TGTGCCAGCAGTAGACGCATCGAGAGACAGTTCTACGAGCAGTACTTC. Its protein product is CASSRRIERQFYEQYF. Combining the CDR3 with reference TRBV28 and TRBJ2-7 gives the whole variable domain DVKVTQSSRYLVKRTGEKVFLECVQDMDHENMFWYRQDPGLGLRLIYFSYDVKMKEKGDIPEGYSVSREKKERFSLILESASTNQTSMYLCASSRRIERQFYEQYFGPGTRLTVT.

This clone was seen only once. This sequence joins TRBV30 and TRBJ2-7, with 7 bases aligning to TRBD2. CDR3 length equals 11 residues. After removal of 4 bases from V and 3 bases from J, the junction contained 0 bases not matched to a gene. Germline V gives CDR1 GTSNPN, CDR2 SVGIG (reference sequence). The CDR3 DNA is TGTGCCTGGACTAGCGGCTACGAGCAGTACTTC. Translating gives CAWTSGYEQYF. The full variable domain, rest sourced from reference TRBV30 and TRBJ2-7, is SQTIHQWPATLVQPVGSPLSLECTVEGTSNPNLYWYRQAAGRGLQLLFYSVGIGQISSEVPQNLSASRPQDRQFILSSKKLLLSDSGFYLCAWTSGYEQYFGPGTRLTVT.

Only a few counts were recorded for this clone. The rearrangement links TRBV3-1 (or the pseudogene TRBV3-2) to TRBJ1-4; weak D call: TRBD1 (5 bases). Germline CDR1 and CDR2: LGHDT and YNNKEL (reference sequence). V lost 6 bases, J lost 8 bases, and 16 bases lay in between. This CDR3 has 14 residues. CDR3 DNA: TGTGCCAGCAGGCCGGGGGGGGAGGCGGAAAAACTGTTTTTT. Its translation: CASRPGGEAEKLFF.

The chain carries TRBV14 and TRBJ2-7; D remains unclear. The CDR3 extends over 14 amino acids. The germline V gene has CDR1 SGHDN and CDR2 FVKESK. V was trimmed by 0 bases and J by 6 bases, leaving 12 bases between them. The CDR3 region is CASSQEIARSEQYF. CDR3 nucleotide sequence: TGTGCCAGCAGCCAAGAGATTGCGAGAAGCGAGCAGTACTTC.

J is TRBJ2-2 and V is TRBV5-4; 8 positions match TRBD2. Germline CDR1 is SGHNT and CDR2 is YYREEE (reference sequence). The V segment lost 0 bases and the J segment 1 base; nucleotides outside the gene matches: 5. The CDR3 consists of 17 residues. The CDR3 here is CASSLAKAGGNTGELFF. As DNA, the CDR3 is TGTGCCAGCAGCTTGGCCAAGGCGGGAGGGAACACCGGGGAGCTGTTTTTT. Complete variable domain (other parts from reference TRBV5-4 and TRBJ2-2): ETGVTQSPTHLIKTRGQQVTLRCSSQSGHNTVSWYQQALGQGPQFIFQYYREEENGRGNFPPRFSGLQFPNYSSELNVNALELDDSALYLCASSLAKAGGNTGELFFGEGSRLTVL.

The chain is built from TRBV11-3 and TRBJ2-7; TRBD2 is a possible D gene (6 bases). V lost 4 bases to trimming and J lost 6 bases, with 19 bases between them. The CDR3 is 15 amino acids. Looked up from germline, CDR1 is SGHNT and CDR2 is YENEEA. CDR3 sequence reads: CASSSDPTSLGEQYF. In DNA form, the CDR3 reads TGTGCCAGCAGCTCCGACCCGACTAGTCTAGGCGAGCAGTACTTC.

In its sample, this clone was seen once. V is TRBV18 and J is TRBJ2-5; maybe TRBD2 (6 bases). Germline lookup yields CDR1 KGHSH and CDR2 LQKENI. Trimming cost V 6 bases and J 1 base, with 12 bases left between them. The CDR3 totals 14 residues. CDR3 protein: CASSRRAGQETQYF. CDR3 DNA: TGTGCCAGCTCGAGGAGAGCGGGCCAAGAGACCCAGTACTTC.

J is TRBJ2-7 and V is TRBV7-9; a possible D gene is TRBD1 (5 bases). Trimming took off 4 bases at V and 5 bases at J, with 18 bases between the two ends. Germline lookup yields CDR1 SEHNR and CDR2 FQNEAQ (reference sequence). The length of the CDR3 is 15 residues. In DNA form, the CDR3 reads TGTGCCAGCAGCTCGAGCCTCTGGGGCAGCGACGAGCAGTACTTC. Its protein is CASSSSLWGSDEQYF.

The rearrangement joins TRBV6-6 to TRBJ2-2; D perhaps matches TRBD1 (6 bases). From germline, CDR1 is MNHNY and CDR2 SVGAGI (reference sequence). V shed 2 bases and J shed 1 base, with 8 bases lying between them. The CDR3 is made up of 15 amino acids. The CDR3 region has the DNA TGTGCCAGCAGTTACGACAGGCGGAACACCGGGGAGCTGTTTTTT. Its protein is CASSYDRRNTGELFF.

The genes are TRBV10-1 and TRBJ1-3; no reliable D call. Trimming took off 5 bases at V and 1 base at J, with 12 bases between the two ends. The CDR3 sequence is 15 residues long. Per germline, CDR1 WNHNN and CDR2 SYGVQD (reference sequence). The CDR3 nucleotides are TGCGCCAGCAGTCCCGCTACGGGTTCTGGAAACACCATATATTTT. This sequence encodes CASSPATGSGNTIYF.

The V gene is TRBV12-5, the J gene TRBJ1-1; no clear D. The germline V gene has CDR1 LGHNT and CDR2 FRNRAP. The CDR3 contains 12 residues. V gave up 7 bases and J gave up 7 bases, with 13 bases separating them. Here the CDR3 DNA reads TGTGCTAGTGCCGTTGATTGGGTTGAAGCTTTCTTT. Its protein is CASAVDWVEAFF.

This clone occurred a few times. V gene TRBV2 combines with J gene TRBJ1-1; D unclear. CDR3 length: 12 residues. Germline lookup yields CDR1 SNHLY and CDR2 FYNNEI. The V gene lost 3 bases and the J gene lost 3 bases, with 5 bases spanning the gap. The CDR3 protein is CASSDGDTEAFF. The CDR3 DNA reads TGTGCCAGCAGTGACGGGGACACTGAAGCTTTCTTT.

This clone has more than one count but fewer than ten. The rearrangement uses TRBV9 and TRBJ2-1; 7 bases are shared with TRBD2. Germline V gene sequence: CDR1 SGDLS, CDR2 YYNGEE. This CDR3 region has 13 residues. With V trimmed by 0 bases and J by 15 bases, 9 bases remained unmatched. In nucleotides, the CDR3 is TGTGCCAGCAGCGTAGGGAGGGCGGGAGAGTCGTTCTTC. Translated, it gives CASSVGRAGESFF.

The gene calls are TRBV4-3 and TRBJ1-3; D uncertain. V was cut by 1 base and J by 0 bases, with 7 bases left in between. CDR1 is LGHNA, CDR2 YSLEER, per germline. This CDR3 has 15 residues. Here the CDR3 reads CASSQGAASGNTIYF. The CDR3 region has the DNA TGCGCCAGCAGCCAAGGGGCGGCCTCTGGAAACACCATATATTTT.